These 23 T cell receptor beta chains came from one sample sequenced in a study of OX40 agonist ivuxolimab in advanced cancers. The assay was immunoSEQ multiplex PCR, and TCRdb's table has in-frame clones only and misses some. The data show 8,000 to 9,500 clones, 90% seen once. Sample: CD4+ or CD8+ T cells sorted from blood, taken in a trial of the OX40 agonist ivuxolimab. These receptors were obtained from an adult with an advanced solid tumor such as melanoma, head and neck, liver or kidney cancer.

The chain's CDR3 is CASNQQGAGTGELFF. The CDR3 DNA is TGTGCCAGCAACCAACAGGGGGCGGGCACCGGGGAGCTGTTTTTT. The chain recombines TRBV5-6 with TRBJ2-2; 9 bases fit TRBD1. The length of the CDR3 is 15 residues. Germline V gene data show CDR1 as SGHDT and CDR2 as YYEEEE. The J segment lost 4 bases and the V segment lost 6 bases, leaving 7 bases of the junction unmatched.

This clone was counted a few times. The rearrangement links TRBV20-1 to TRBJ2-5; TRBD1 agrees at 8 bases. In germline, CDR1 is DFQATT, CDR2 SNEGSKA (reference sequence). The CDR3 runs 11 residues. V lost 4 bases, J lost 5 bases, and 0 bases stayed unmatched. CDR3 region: CSATGGETQYF. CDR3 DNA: TGCAGTGCTACAGGGGGCGAGACCCAGTACTTC.

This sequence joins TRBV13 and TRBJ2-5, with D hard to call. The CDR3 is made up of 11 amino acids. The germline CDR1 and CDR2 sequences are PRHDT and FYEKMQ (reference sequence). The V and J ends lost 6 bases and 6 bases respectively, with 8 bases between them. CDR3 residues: CASSWAQTQYF. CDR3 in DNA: TGTGCCAGCAGTTGGGCCCAGACCCAGTACTTC.

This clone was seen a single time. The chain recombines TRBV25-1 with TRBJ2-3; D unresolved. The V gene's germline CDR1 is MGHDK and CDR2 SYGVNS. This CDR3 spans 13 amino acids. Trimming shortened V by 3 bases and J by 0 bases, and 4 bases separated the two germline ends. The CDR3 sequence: CASSDGSTDTQYF. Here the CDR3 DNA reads TGTGCCAGCAGTGACGGTAGCACAGATACGCAGTATTTT.

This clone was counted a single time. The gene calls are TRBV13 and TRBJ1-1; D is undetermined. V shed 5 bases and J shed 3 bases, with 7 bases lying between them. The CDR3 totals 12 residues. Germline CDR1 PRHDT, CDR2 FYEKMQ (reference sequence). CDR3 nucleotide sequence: TGTGCCAGCAGCGTCGGGGACACTGAAGCTTTCTTT. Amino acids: CASSVGDTEAFF.

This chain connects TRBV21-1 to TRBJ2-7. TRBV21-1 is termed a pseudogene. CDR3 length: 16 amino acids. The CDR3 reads CASSLLSMDRNYEQYF. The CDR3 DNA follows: TGTGCCAGCAGCCTCCTCTCCATGGACCGAAACTACGAGCAGTACTTC.

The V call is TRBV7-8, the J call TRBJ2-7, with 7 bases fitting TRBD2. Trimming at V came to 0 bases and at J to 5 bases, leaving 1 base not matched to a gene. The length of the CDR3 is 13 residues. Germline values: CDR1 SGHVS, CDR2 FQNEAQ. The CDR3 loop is CASSLAAGDEQYV. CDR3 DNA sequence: TGTGCCAGCAGCTTAGCGGCGGGGGACGAGCAGTACGTC.

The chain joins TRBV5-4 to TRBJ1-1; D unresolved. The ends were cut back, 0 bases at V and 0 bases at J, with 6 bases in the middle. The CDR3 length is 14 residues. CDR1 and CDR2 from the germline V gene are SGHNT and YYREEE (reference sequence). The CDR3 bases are TGTGCCAGCAGCTTGGACCAATTGAACACTGAAGCTTTCTTT. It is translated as CASSLDQLNTEAFF.

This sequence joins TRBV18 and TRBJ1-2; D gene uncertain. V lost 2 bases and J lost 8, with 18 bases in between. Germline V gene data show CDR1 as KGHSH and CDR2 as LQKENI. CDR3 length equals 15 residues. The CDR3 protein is CASSPRREEGSGYTF. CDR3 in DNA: TGTGCCAGCTCACCAAGGAGGGAAGAAGGATCCGGCTACACCTTC.

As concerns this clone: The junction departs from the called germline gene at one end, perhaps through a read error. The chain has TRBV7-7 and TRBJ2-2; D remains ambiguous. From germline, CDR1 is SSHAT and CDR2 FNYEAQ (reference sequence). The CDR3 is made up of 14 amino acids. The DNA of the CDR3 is TGTGCTAGCAGCCAATACCAGAACACCGGGGAGCTGTTTTTT. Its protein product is CASSQYQNTGELFF.

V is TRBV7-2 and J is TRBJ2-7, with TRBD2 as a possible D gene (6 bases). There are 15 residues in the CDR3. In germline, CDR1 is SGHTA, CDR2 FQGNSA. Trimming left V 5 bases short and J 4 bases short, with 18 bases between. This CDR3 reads CASSPKERAPYEQYF. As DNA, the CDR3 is TGTGCCAGCAGCCCCAAGGAGCGGGCGCCATACGAGCAGTACTTC.

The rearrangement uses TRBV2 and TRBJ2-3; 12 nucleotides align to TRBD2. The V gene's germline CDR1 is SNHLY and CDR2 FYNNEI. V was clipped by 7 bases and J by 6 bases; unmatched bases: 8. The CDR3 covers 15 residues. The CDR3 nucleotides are TGTGCCAGCACTCCTAGCGGGAGGGCCAGGGATACGCAGTATTTT. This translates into CASTPSGRARDTQYF.

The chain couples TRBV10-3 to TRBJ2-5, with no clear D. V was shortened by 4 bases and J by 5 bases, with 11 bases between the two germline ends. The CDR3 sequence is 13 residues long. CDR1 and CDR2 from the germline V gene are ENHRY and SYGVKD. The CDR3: CAISGKGRETQYF. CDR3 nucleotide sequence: TGTGCCATCAGTGGGAAGGGTAGGGAGACCCAGTACTTC.

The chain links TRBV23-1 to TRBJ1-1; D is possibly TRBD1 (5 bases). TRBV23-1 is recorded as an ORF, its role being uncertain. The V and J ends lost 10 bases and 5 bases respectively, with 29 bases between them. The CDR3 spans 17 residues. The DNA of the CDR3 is TGCGCCATCCTCTTAGAATTCCCGGGACTTGGAAGAACTGAAGCTTTCTTT. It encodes CAILLEFPGLGRTEAFF.

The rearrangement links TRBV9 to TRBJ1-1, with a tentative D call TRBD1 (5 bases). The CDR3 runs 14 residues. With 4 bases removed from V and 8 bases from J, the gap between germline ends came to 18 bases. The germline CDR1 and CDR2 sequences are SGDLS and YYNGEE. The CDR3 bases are TGTGCCAGCAGCCCCTGGGGGGGGACCCGGGAAGCTTTCTTT. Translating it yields CASSPWGGTREAFF.

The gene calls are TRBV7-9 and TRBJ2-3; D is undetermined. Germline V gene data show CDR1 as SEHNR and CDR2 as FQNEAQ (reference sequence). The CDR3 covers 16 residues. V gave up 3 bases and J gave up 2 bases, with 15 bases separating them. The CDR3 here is CASSFASETNTDTQYF. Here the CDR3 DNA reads TGTGCCAGCAGCTTTGCGAGCGAAACTAACACAGATACGCAGTATTTT.

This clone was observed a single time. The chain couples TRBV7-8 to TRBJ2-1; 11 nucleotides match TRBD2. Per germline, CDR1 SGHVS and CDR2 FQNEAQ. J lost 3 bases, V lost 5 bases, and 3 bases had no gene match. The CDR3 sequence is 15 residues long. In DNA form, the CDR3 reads TGTGCCAGCAGCCAGGGACTAGCGGTCTACAATGAGCAGTTCTTC. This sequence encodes CASSQGLAVYNEQFF.

For the CDR3, the DNA is TGTGCCAGCAGCTTAGTTTCTGGACGCGTCAATGAGCAGTTCTTC. Translated, it gives CASSLVSGRVNEQFF. The gene calls are TRBV7-9 and TRBJ2-1; D gene ambiguous. In germline, CDR1 is SEHNR, CDR2 FQNEAQ (reference sequence). Deletions cut 1 base from V and 6 bases from J, with 13 bases between. The CDR3 has 15 amino acids.

CDR3 protein: CASSLDSPTGSGNTIYF. CDR3 DNA: TGCGCCAGCAGCTTGGACAGCCCGACAGGATCTGGAAACACCATATATTTT. This chain joins TRBV5-1 and TRBJ1-3; perhaps TRBD1 as D (6 bases). V lost 0 bases, J lost 1 base, and 14 bases lay in between. Germline values: CDR1 SGHRS, CDR2 YFSETQ. The CDR3 has 17 residues.

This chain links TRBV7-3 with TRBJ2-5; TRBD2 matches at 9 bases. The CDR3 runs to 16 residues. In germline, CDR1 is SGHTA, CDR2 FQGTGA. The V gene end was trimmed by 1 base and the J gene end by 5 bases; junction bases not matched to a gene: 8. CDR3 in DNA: TGTGCCAGCAGCTTAAAACCGCGGGAGGGCCGGGAGACCCAGTACTTC. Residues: CASSLKPREGRETQYF.

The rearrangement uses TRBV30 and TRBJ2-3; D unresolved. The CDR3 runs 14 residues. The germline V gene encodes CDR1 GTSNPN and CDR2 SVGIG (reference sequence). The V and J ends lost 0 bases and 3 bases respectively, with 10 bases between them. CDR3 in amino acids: CAWSVQTGTDTQYF. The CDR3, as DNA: TGTGCCTGGAGTGTGCAGACTGGGACAGATACGCAGTATTTT.

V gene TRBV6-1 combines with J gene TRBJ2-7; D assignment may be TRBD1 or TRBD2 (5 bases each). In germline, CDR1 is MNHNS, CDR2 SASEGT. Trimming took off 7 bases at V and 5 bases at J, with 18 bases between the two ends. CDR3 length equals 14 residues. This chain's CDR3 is CASTRGVLSNEQYF. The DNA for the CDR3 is TGTGCCAGCACCAGAGGGGTACTGTCCAACGAGCAGTACTTC.

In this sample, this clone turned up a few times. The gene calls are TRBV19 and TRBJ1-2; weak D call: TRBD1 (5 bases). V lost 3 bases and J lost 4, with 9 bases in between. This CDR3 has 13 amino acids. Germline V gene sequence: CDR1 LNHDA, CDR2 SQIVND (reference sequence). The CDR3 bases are TGTGCCAGTAGTATGCAGGGCCCCTATGGCTACACCTTC. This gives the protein CASSMQGPYGYTF.